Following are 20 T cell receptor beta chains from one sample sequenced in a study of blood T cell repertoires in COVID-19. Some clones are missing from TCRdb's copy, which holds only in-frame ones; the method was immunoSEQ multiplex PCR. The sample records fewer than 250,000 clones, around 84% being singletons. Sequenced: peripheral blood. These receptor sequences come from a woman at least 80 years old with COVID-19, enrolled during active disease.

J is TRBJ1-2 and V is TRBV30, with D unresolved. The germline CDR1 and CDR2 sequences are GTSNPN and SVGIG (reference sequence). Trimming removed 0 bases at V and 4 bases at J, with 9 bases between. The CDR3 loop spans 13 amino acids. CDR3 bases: TGTGCCTGGAGTGTACAAGGAGGCTATGGCTACACCTTC. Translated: CAWSVQGGYGYTF.

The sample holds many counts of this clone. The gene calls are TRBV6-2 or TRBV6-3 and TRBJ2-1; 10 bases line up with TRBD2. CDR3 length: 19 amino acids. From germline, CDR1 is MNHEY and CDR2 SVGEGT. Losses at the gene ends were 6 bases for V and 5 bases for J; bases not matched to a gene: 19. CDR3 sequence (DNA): TGTGCCAGCAGCCCTGGCCCGGAACAGCGGGGGGGCCATGACAATGAGCAGTTCTTC. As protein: CASSPGPEQRGGHDNEQFF.

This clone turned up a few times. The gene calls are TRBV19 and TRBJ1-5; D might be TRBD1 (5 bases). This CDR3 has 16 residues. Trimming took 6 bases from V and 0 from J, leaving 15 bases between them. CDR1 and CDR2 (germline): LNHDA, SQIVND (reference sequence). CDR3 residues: CASREDSRYSNQPQHF. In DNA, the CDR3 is TGTGCCAGTAGGGAAGACAGCCGATATAGCAATCAGCCCCAGCATTTT.

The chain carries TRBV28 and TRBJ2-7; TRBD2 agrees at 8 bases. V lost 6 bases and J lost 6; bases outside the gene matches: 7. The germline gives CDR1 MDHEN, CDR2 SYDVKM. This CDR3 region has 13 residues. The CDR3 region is CASSRPGGGEQYF. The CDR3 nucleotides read TGTGCCAGCAGCCGACCGGGGGGGGGCGAGCAGTACTTC.

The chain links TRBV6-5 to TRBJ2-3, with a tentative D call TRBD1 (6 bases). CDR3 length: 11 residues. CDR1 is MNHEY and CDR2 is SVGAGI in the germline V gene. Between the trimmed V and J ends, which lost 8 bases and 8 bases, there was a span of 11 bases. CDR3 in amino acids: CASLGQSTQYF. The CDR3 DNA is TGTGCCAGCCTTGGACAGTCTACGCAGTATTTT.

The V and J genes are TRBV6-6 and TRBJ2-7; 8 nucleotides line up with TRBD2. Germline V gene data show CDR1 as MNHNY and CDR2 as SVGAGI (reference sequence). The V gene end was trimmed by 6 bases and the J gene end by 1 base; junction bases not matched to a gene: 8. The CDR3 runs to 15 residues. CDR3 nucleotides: TGTGCCAGCAGCGATAGCGGGACACGATCCTACGAGCAGTACGTC. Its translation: CASSDSGTRSYEQYV.

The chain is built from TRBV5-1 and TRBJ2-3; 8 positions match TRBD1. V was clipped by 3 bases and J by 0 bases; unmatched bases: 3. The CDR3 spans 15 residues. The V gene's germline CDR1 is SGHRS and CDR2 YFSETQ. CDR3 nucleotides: TGCGCCAGCAGCTCACGGACAGGGAGCACAGATACGCAGTATTTT. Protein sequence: CASSSRTGSTDTQYF.

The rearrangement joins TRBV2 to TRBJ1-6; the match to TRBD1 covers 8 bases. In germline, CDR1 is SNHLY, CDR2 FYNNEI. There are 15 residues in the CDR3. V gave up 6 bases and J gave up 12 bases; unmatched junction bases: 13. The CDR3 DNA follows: TGTGCCAGCAGCCTTTCGGCAGGGGGCGAAAAACCCCTCCACTTT. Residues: CASSLSAGGEKPLHF.

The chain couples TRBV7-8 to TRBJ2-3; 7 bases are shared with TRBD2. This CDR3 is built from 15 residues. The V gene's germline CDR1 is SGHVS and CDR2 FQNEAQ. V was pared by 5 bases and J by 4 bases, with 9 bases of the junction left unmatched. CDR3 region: CASSLKRGGADTQYF. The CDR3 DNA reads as TGTGCCAGCAGCCTCAAGCGGGGAGGGGCAGATACGCAGTATTTT.

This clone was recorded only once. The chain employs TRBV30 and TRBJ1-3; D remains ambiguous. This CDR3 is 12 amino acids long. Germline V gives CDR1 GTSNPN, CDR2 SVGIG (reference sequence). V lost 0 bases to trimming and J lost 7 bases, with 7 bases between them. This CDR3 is CAWSVRPNTIYF. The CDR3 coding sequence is TGTGCCTGGAGTGTGCGGCCTAACACCATATATTTT.

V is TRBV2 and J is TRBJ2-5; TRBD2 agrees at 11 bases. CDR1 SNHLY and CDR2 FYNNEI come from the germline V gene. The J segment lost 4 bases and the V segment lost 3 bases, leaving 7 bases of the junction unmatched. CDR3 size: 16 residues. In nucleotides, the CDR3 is TGTGCCAGCAGTGATTTAGCGGGGGGGAGGTTAGAGACCCAGTACTTC. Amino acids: CASSDLAGGRLETQYF.

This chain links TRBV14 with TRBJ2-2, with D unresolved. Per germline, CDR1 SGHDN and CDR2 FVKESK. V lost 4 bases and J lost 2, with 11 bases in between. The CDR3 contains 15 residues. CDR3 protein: CASSPNPLNTGELFF. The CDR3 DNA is TGTGCCAGCAGCCCCAACCCACTAAACACCGGGGAGCTGTTTTTT.

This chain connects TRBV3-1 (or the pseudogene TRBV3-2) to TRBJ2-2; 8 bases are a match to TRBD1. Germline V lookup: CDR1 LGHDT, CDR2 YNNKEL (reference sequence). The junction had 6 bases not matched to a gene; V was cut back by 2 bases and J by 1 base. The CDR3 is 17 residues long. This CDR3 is CASSQPRQGRNTGELFF. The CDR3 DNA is TGTGCCAGCAGCCAACCCCGACAGGGGCGGAACACCGGGGAGCTGTTTTTT.

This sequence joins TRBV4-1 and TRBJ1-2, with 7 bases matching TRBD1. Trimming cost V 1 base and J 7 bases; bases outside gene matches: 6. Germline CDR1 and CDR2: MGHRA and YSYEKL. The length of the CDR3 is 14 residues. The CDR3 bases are TGCGCCAGCAGCCAAGGGACAGGTAATAGTGGCTACACCTTC. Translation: CASSQGTGNSGYTF.

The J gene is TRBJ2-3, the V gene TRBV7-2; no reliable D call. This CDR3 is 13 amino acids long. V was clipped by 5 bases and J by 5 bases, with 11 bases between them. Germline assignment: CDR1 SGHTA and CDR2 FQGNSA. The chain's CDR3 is CASSLPPGDTQYF. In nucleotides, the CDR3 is TGTGCCAGCAGCCTACCCCCCGGAGATACGCAGTATTTT.

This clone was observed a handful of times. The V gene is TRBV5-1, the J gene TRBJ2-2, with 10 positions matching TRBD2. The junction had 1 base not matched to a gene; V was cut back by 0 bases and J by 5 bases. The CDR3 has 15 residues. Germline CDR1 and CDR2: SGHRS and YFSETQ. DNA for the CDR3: TGCGCCAGCAGCTTGGAACTAGCGGGGACCGGGGAGCTGTTTTTT. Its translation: CASSLELAGTGELFF.

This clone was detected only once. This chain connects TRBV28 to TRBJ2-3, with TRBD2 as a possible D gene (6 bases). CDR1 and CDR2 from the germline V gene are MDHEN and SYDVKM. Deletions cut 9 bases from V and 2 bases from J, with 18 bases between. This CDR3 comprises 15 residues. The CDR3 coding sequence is TGTGCCAGTTCTAGGGACGGGAGAAACACAGATACGCAGTATTTT. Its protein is CASSRDGRNTDTQYF.

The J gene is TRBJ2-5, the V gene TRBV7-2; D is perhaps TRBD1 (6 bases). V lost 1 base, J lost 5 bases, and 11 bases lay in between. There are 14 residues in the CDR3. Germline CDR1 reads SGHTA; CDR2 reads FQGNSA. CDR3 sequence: CASSLGPRGETQYF. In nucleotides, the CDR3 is TGTGCCAGCAGCTTAGGTCCGAGGGGGGAGACCCAGTACTTC.

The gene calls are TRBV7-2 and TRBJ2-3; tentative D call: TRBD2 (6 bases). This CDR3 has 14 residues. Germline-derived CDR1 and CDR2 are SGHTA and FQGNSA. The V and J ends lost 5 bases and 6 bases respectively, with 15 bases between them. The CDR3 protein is CASSQTSGWDTQYF. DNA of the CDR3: TGTGCCAGCAGCCAGACTAGTGGGTGGGATACGCAGTATTTT.

CDR3 nucleotides: TGCGCCAGCAGCACAGGGACAGGGGTTTCGGAGCAGTACTTC. Amino acid sequence: CASSTGTGVSEQYF. The chain recombines TRBV5-1 with TRBJ2-7, with 10 bases lining up with TRBD1. With V trimmed by 4 bases and J by 7 bases, 8 bases remained unmatched. Per germline, CDR1 SGHRS and CDR2 YFSETQ. The CDR3 spans 14 residues.